The clone carrying this T cell receptor (beta chain) was seen a single time. These data belong to a study of CD8 T cells in Susac syndrome. At the level of the study: Active disease was present in six of the sequenced Susac syndrome patients, and remission in under 10.

The patients with Susac syndrome were individuals who fulfilled the recently defined diagnostic criteria for disease that was either definite or probable. Random hexamers primed reverse transcription of roughly 0.5 to 1 ug RNA. It was immunoSEQ multiplex PCR that amplified TCR beta CDR3 across 54 Vbeta and 13 Jbeta. MiXCR was run by TCRdb on the immunoSEQ multiplex PCR reads, yielding one entry per CDR3 protein. Of about 150,000 distinct CDR3 sequences in the sample, 90% to 95% are singletons; the top ten hold 0.16%. V was pared by 6 bases and J by 5 bases, with 11 bases between. This CDR3 has 12 residues. CDR1 and CDR2 from the germline V gene are SQVTM and ANQGSEA.

The sequencing input was CD4+ T cells from PBMCs. The V gene is TRBV29-1, the J gene TRBJ2-1; unclear D gene. The receptor was derived from a human donor with Susac syndrome. The CDR3 sequence is CSVRSWNNEQFF. The DNA for the CDR3 is TGCAGCGTAAGAAGTTGGAACAATGAGCAGTTCTTC.